The next 27 T cell receptor beta chains were all read from a single sample in a study of T cells in Graves' hyperthyroidism and ophthalmopathy. The investigators amplified TCR beta CDR3 regions from RNA transcripts. The TCR CDR3 first-round RT-PCR relied on the HTBI primer set. A single record per CDR3 protein comes from TCRdb applying MiXCR to the multiplex PCR reads. The sample has about 460,000 distinct CDR3 sequences, 22% seen once. Sequencing was done on a sample of blood. The receptor set was obtained from a woman between 70 and 85 years old with Graves' ophthalmopathy.

This clonotype was seen only a few times. The chain employs TRBV18 and TRBJ2-3; the D is unclear. The germline V gene has CDR1 KGHSH and CDR2 LQKENI. The germline V and J ends were trimmed by 3 bases and 4 bases, with 11 bases remaining between them. The CDR3 covers 14 residues. The CDR3 DNA reads as TGTGCCAGCTCACCTAATAATCCGGCAGATACGCAGTATTTT. It is translated as CASSPNNPADTQYF.

In its sample, this clonotype was seen a few times. V and J are TRBV7-2 and TRBJ2-7; TRBD2 matches 11 bases. In germline, CDR1 is SGHTA, CDR2 FQGNSA. Trimming took 6 bases from V and 1 from J; bases not matched to a gene: 11. CDR3 length: 17 residues. The CDR3 nucleotides read TGTGCCAGCAGAAAAGGGACTAGCGGAAGAAAATCCTACGAGCAGTACTTC. It yields the protein CASRKGTSGRKSYEQYF.

In its sample, this clonotype was seen many times. This chain connects TRBV6-1 to TRBJ2-7; TRBD2 is a possible D gene (5 bases). V shed 7 bases and J shed 6 bases, with 10 bases lying between them. CDR3 size: 11 residues. Germline V gene lookup returns CDR1 MNHNS and CDR2 SASEGT. In DNA form, the CDR3 reads TGTGCCAGCACCCTAGGGAGCGAGCAGTACTTC. Translation gives CASTLGSEQYF.

This clonotype showed up just a few times. V usage is TRBV11-2 and J usage is TRBJ2-4, with unresolved D. Trimming removed 5 bases from V and 2 bases from J, with 16 bases in between. There are 16 residues in the CDR3. Germline values: CDR1 SGHAT, CDR2 FQNNGV. The CDR3 sequence: CASSLLKATSKNIQYF. DNA for the CDR3: TGTGCCAGCAGCCTCCTAAAGGCGACATCCAAAAACATTCAGTACTTC.

The table lists this clonotype with a few counts. V usage is TRBV12-3 or TRBV12-4 and J usage is TRBJ2-3, with D uncertain. Trimming pared 1 base from V and 12 bases from J, leaving 11 bases between. CDR3 length equals 12 residues. This CDR3 is CASSLDSAKQYF. CDR3 nucleotide sequence: TGTGCCAGCAGTTTAGACAGCGCGAAACAGTATTTT.

The chain links TRBV27 to TRBJ2-5; the match to TRBD2 covers 7 bases. J lost 4 bases, V lost 5 bases, and 10 bases had no gene match. Germline V gene sequence: CDR1 MNHEY, CDR2 SMNVEV (reference sequence). The CDR3 length is 15 residues. The CDR3 protein is CASSSEGGPSETQYF. The CDR3 nucleotides read TGTGCCAGCAGTAGTGAGGGAGGGCCGTCAGAGACCCAGTACTTC.

Only a few counts were recorded for this clonotype. This rearrangement joins TRBV9 to TRBJ2-1; 8 nucleotides agree with TRBD2. V gave up 2 bases and J gave up 4 bases; unmatched junction bases: 8. The CDR3 has 16 amino acids. Per germline, CDR1 SGDLS and CDR2 YYNGEE. CDR3 loop: CASSVQTSATYNEQFF. As DNA, the CDR3 is TGTGCCAGCAGCGTCCAGACTAGCGCAACTTACAATGAGCAGTTCTTC.

The V and J genes are TRBV3-1 and TRBJ2-2; tentatively, D is TRBD2 (6 bases). V dropped 4 bases and J dropped 4 bases, with 13 bases sitting between them. The germline gives CDR1 LGHDT, CDR2 YNNKEL (reference sequence). This CDR3 has 15 residues. The CDR3 DNA reads as TGTGCCAGCAGCCTCGGGAGTTTTTTCACCGGGGAGCTGTTTTTT. Its translation: CASSLGSFFTGELFF.

This clonotype was counted only a few times. This chain links TRBV7-3 with TRBJ2-2; TRBD2 matches 8 bases. The germline gives CDR1 SGHTA, CDR2 FQGTGA. The CDR3 covers 16 residues. The V segment lost 1 base and the J segment 4 bases; nucleotides outside the gene matches: 5. DNA for the CDR3: TGTGCCAGCAGCTTAAAAAGCCTAGCGGGCACCGGGGAGCTGTTTTTT. Residues: CASSLKSLAGTGELFF.

This clonotype has ten or more counts. The J gene is TRBJ2-3, the V gene TRBV6-5; D gene unclear. In germline, CDR1 is MNHEY, CDR2 SVGAGI. V lost 2 bases and J lost 4, with 13 bases in between. The CDR3 extends over 15 amino acids. The CDR3 reads CASSYVTVLSDTQYF. The CDR3 DNA follows: TGTGCCAGCAGTTACGTAACAGTCCTTTCAGATACGCAGTATTTT.

V gene TRBV3-1 combines with J gene TRBJ2-3; 12 bases align to TRBD2. This CDR3 contains 16 residues. Per the germline V gene, CDR1 is LGHDT and CDR2 is YNNKEL (reference sequence). V shed 4 bases, J shed 5 bases, and the junction held 7 bases outside the gene matches. CDR3 residues: CASSPSTSGSLDTQYF. CDR3 DNA sequence: TGTGCCAGCAGCCCCTCGACTAGCGGGAGTTTAGATACGCAGTATTTT.

The V gene is TRBV27, the J gene TRBJ2-7, with D tentatively TRBD2 (6 bases). Germline-derived CDR1 and CDR2 are MNHEY and SMNVEV (reference sequence). The CDR3 sequence is 15 residues long. Trimming cost V 4 bases and J 4 bases, with 17 bases left between them. In DNA form, the CDR3 reads TGTGCCAGCAGTTCCAGTGGAGGGGACGGTTACGAGCAGTACTTC. Translated: CASSSSGGDGYEQYF.

J is TRBJ2-1 and V is TRBV7-6; TRBD2 aligns across 13 bases. The CDR3 covers 17 residues. Looked up from germline, CDR1 is SGHVS and CDR2 is FNYEAQ. J was trimmed by 7 bases and V by 5 bases; bases with no gene match: 11. The CDR3, as DNA: TGTGCCAGCAGCACCCGACCGGGACTAGCGGGGAAAAATGAGCAGTTCTTC. The encoded protein is CASSTRPGLAGKNEQFF.

The chain links TRBV27 to TRBJ1-2, with unresolved D. The CDR3 length is 15 residues. V was shortened by 2 bases and J by 2 bases, with 12 bases between the two germline ends. Germline assignment: CDR1 MNHEY and CDR2 SMNVEV (reference sequence). CDR3 nucleotide sequence: TGTGCCAGCAGTTTAATGGTCAGCGCAAACTATGGCTACACCTTC. Protein product: CASSLMVSANYGYTF.

V gene TRBV7-2 combines with J gene TRBJ2-2; 7 bases fit TRBD1. Looked up from germline, CDR1 is SGHTA and CDR2 is FQGNSA. Trimming took 7 bases from V and 7 from J; bases not matched to a gene: 9. The CDR3 has 14 amino acids. The CDR3 sequence is CASNLTTGNGELFF. DNA of the CDR3: TGTGCCAGCAACCTAACGACAGGGAACGGGGAGCTGTTTTTT.

Notes on this clonotype: A read error is possible here, since a much larger clone lies one base away. This sequence joins TRBV12-5 and TRBJ2-5, with 8 nucleotides matching TRBD1. The CDR3 has 12 amino acids. V lost 6 bases, J lost 9 bases, and 6 bases stayed unmatched. The germline V gene encodes CDR1 LGHNT and CDR2 FRNRAP. CDR3 region: CASGTTGASQYF. As DNA, the CDR3 is TGTGCTAGTGGAACGACAGGGGCATCCCAGTACTTC.

This clonotype has a handful of counts. The chain is built from TRBV5-1 and TRBJ2-1, with 8 positions matching TRBD2. Germline V CDR1 and CDR2: SGHRS, YFSETQ. This CDR3 region has 17 residues. After removal of 4 bases from V and 13 bases from J, the junction contained 22 bases not matched to a gene. The CDR3 loop is CASSRAPGGSRVGGQFF. DNA of the CDR3: TGCGCCAGCAGCCGAGCCCCGGGAGGGAGCCGAGTAGGGGGTCAGTTCTTC.

The chain combines TRBV12-5 with TRBJ2-1, with 8 bases identical to TRBD2. Germline CDR1 LGHNT, CDR2 FRNRAP. The V and J ends lost 2 bases and 3 bases, in that order; junction bases with no gene match: 6. This CDR3 spans 16 amino acids. The CDR3 sequence is CASGLTREGHYNEQFF. CDR3 DNA: TGTGCTAGTGGTTTGACACGGGAGGGCCACTACAATGAGCAGTTCTTC.

The chain is built from TRBV7-6 and TRBJ1-3, with 10 nucleotides matching TRBD1. The CDR3 totals 16 residues. V trimming: 0 bases; J trimming: 3 bases; junction bases outside the gene matches: 2. Germline CDR1 and CDR2: SGHVS and FNYEAQ. The CDR3 reads CASSLAGQGNGNTIYF. In DNA, the CDR3 is TGTGCCAGCAGCTTAGCGGGACAGGGGAATGGAAACACCATATATTTT.

This clonotype was counted a few times. The V and J genes are TRBV19 and TRBJ1-1; D gene uncertain. V lost 0 bases and J 1 base, leaving 6 bases between the germline ends. This CDR3 region has 14 residues. Per germline, CDR1 LNHDA and CDR2 SQIVND (reference sequence). Here the CDR3 reads CASSIERGNTEAFF. The CDR3 DNA sequence: TGTGCCAGTAGTATAGAGCGGGGGAACACTGAAGCTTTCTTT.

This clonotype appeared a single time. The chain recombines TRBV30 with TRBJ1-3; no clear D. The CDR3 totals 11 residues. V lost 1 base, J lost 2 bases, and 0 bases lay in between. Germline CDR1 and CDR2: GTSNPN and SVGIG (reference sequence). The CDR3 sequence is CAWSAGNTIYF. CDR3 DNA: TGTGCCTGGAGTGCTGGAAACACCATATATTTT.

This clonotype was picked up many times. The rearrangement uses TRBV25-1 and TRBJ1-1; tentatively, D is TRBD1 (5 bases). The CDR3 is 11 amino acids. In germline, CDR1 is MGHDK, CDR2 SYGVNS. With 2 bases removed from V and 8 bases from J, the gap between germline ends came to 6 bases. CDR3 DNA sequence: TGTGCCAGCAGTGAAGGGGCAGAAGCTTTCTTT. It specifies CASSEGAEAFF.

Only a few counts were recorded for this clonotype. The V and J genes are TRBV20-1 and TRBJ2-3; the D gene is possibly TRBD2 (6 bases). Germline V gene data show CDR1 as DFQATT and CDR2 as SNEGSKA (reference sequence). The CDR3 length is 14 residues. V was shortened by 0 bases and J by 5 bases, with 12 bases between the two germline ends. The CDR3 DNA reads TGCAGTGCTAGAGAGGGAGGTGTAAAAGATACGCAGTATTTT. Residues: CSAREGGVKDTQYF.

The table lists this clonotype with a few counts. CDR3 loop: CASSQERATGGGKDNEQFF. In DNA form, the CDR3 reads TGCGCCAGCAGCCAAGAAAGGGCAACTGGGGGGGGAAAGGACAATGAGCAGTTCTTC. The chain employs TRBV4-1 and TRBJ2-1; 7 nucleotides align to TRBD2. The V gene end was trimmed by 0 bases and the J gene end by 5 bases; junction bases not matched to a gene: 16. Looked up from germline, CDR1 is MGHRA and CDR2 is YSYEKL. This CDR3 has 19 amino acids.

This clonotype was counted many times. The chain has TRBV7-9 and TRBJ2-7; 10 nucleotides agree with TRBD1. The germline gives CDR1 SEHNR, CDR2 FQNEAQ (reference sequence). The CDR3 covers 15 residues. V shed 1 base and J 2 bases; nucleotides not matched to a gene: 2. CDR3 amino acids: CASSLGTGGPYEQYF. CDR3 DNA: TGTGCCAGCAGCTTAGGGACAGGGGGACCCTACGAGCAGTACTTC.

Comments on this clonotype: This may be a read error: a much more frequent sequence differs by one nucleotide. The chain employs TRBV3-1 and TRBJ2-1, with a tentative D call TRBD2 (6 bases). The CDR3 contains 17 residues. Trimming removed 4 bases at V and 4 bases at J, with 20 bases between. In germline, CDR1 is LGHDT, CDR2 YNNKEL (reference sequence). CDR3 sequence (DNA): TGTGCCAGCAGCCTCCGGACTACATCCTATTCATACAATGAGCAGTTCTTC. Protein: CASSLRTTSYSYNEQFF.

This clonotype came up a few times. The J gene is TRBJ1-4, the V gene TRBV30; weak D call: TRBD1 (5 bases). The length of the CDR3 is 12 residues. Germline CDR1 GTSNPN, CDR2 SVGIG (reference sequence). Between the trimmed V and J ends, which lost 0 bases and 7 bases, there was a span of 6 bases. The CDR3 DNA reads TGTGCCTGGAGTGTGACAGTTGAAAAACTGTTTTTT. Residues: CAWSVTVEKLFF.